This T cell receptor (beta chain) was sequenced for a study of T cells expressing NK-cell markers. Study as a whole: CD3+CD56+NKG2C+, CD3+CD56+NKG2C- and CD3+CD56-NKG2C+ T cells, once sorted, supplied the TCR beta repertoires. Seropositivity for HCMV was found in seven of the eight sequenced donors, with one seronegative. Broader study findings: Among several donors, these clonotypes also ranked first in the CD3+CD56-NKG2C+ fraction.

Germline lookup yields CDR1 KGHDR and CDR2 SFDVKD. The CDR3 totals 16 residues. The cDNA for TCR beta came from 5'RACE template switching with UMIs. For each CDR3 protein, TCRdb gives one entry from its re-call of the 5' RACE reads, without DNA. This sample contains 500,000 or so distinct CDR3 sequences. To note about this clonotype: Its target is not known.

This receptor was identified in a man between 18 and 29 years old in good health. V and J are TRBV24-1 and TRBJ2-1; TCRdb gives TRBD2 as the D gene, but with no DNA this cannot be confirmed. Input material: blood T cells: a sorted CD56 or NKG2C T cell subset, CD4+ or CD8+ T cells, or bulk PBMC T cells (not recorded which). This chain's CDR3 is CATSDRLAGEYNEQFF.